These 14 T cell receptor beta chains share one sample of origin, sequenced in a study of response to subunit inactivated influenza vaccine (dated by TCRdb to the late 2010s). Receptor amplification or capture employed RT-PCR. TCRdb records Illumina HiSeq 2500 as the sequencer. TCRdb took the public reads, trimmed them with fastp at Q25, ran MiXCR for clone calling and kept in-frame beta chains. CDR3 protein duplicates are merged, each entry listing the most common genes and DNA. This sample gives just under 550,000 distinct CDR3 sequences in total; roughly 23% of them show up just once. The ten largest clones capture under 3.5% of the sample. A further study also used this sample, focusing on T cells expressing NK-cell markers. The second study's paper adds: TCR beta cDNA libraries were prepared using 5'RACE template switching, which introduced a universal primer site and unique molecular identifiers.

The source was CD4+ T cells sorted from PBMCs, collected about 11 days after vaccination. The receptors stem from a middle-aged man who received an inactivated influenza vaccine. Donor details come from another sample of the same person, matched by shared clones.

The chain is built from TRBV10-3 and TRBJ1-5; D remains unclear. Between the trimmed V and J ends, which lost 1 base and 6 bases, there was a span of 7 bases. CDR1 is ENHRY, CDR2 SYGVKD, per germline. This CDR3 has 13 amino acids. The CDR3 region is CAISELESQPQHF. CDR3 coding DNA: TGTGCCATCAGTGAGTTAGAGAGTCAGCCCCAGCATTTT.

CDR3 DNA sequence: TGTGCCAGCAGTTCGATGGAGAATCAGCCCCAGCATTTT. Amino acids: CASSSMENQPQHF. The V gene is TRBV6-2 or TRBV6-3, the J gene TRBJ1-5; the D is unclear. The germline gives CDR1 MNHEY, CDR2 SVGEGT. Trimming cost V 4 bases and J 4 bases, with 8 bases left between them. CDR3 length: 13 amino acids.

The chain combines TRBV4-2 with TRBJ2-3; D perhaps matches TRBD2 (6 bases). Trimming cost V 1 base and J 3 bases, with 11 bases left between them. There are 15 residues in the CDR3. The germline V gene encodes CDR1 LGHNA and CDR2 YNFKEQ. The CDR3, as DNA: TGTGCCAGCAGCCAAGGACTAGAACAGACAGATACGCAGTATTTT. Encoded protein: CASSQGLEQTDTQYF.

This clonotype was found a few times. The rearrangement links TRBV19 to TRBJ2-1; D tentatively fits TRBD1 or TRBD2 (6 bases each). CDR3 size: 15 residues. Germline CDR1 and CDR2: LNHDA and SQIVND (reference sequence). Deletions cut 7 bases from V and 1 base from J, with 14 bases between. The CDR3 DNA reads TGTGCCAGTACCAAGAGGGGGGATTCCTACAATGAGCAGTTCTTC. Protein product: CASTKRGDSYNEQFF.

The CDR3 spells CASSILAIAYNEQFF. CDR3 sequence (DNA): TGTGCCAGCAGCATACTAGCGATCGCCTACAATGAGCAGTTCTTC. The chain uses TRBV7-2 and TRBJ2-1; 7 nucleotides align to TRBD2. Losses at the gene ends were 5 bases for V and 2 bases for J; bases not matched to a gene: 6. The germline CDR1 and CDR2 sequences are SGHTA and FQGNSA. The CDR3 covers 15 residues.

The genes are TRBV10-3 and TRBJ1-2, with D unclear. There are 16 residues in the CDR3. Germline lookup yields CDR1 ENHRY and CDR2 SYGVKD. V dropped 3 bases and J dropped 6 bases, with 20 bases sitting between them. The DNA for the CDR3 is TGTGCCATCAGTGACTGGACCGGGCCCCAAATGGATGGCTACACCTTC. Its protein is CAISDWTGPQMDGYTF.

This clonotype was observed a few times. The junction departs from the called germline gene at one end, perhaps through a read error. V usage is TRBV7-7 and J usage is TRBJ2-2, with D perhaps matching TRBD1 (5 bases). Germline CDR1 SSHAT, CDR2 FNYEAQ (reference sequence). The CDR3 is 15 amino acids. The CDR3 spells CASSKTELNTGELFF. CDR3 coding DNA: TGTGCTAGCAGCAAGACAGAGCTAAACACCGGGGAGCTGTTTTTT.

The chain employs TRBV5-6 and TRBJ2-7; 9 nucleotides agree with TRBD2. The CDR3 sequence is 14 residues long. Germline trimming cut 4 bases from V and 5 bases from J; bases unmatched to any gene: 7. Germline values: CDR1 SGHDT, CDR2 YYEEEE. The CDR3 nucleotides are TGTGCCAGCAGCCCCCCAGCGGGAGGTGACGAGCAGTACTTC. It codes for CASSPPAGGDEQYF.

This clonotype was seen a handful of times. The chain links TRBV12-3 or TRBV12-4 to TRBJ2-3; TRBD2 aligns across 9 bases. The CDR3 contains 15 residues. Germline trimming cut 10 bases from V and 0 bases from J; bases unmatched to any gene: 8. The CDR3 here is CAILAGASSTDTQYF. The CDR3 coding sequence is TGTGCCATTTTAGCGGGGGCCTCTAGCACAGATACGCAGTATTTT.

This chain connects TRBV5-1 to TRBJ2-1, with 9 bases lining up with TRBD1. The germline CDR1 and CDR2 sequences are SGHRS and YFSETQ. With 3 bases clipped from V and 9 bases from J, the junction kept 4 bases outside the gene matches. CDR3 size: 13 residues. The chain's CDR3 is CASSWGQGAEQFF. DNA of the CDR3: TGCGCCAGCAGCTGGGGACAGGGCGCTGAGCAGTTCTTC.

This rearrangement joins TRBV7-9 to TRBJ2-7; D gene ambiguous. This CDR3 is built from 15 residues. Germline CDR1 and CDR2: SEHNR and FQNEAQ (reference sequence). V was trimmed by 4 bases and J by 1 base, leaving 14 bases between them. CDR3: CASSSDRAGSYEQYF. CDR3 DNA: TGTGCCAGCAGCTCGGACCGGGCTGGTTCCTACGAGCAGTACTTC.

This clonotype was counted only a few times. The gene calls are TRBV7-2 and TRBJ2-5; the match to TRBD1 covers 8 bases. V dropped 4 bases and J dropped 7; count of bases not matched to a gene: 8. The CDR3 contains 14 residues. Germline V gene lookup returns CDR1 SGHTA and CDR2 FQGNSA. CDR3 sequence reads: CASSSMTGDVTQYF. The CDR3 nucleotides read TGTGCCAGCAGCTCCATGACAGGGGATGTGACCCAGTACTTC.

CDR3: CSASSPFATGELFF. CDR3 nucleotide sequence: TGCAGTGCTTCCTCCCCGTTTGCGACCGGGGAGCTGTTTTTT. The rearrangement uses TRBV20-1 and TRBJ2-2; D gene uncertain. With 5 bases removed from V and 5 bases from J, the gap between germline ends came to 15 bases. The CDR3 spans 14 residues. The germline CDR1 and CDR2 sequences are DFQATT and SNEGSKA (reference sequence).

This clonotype was detected a few times. This chain joins TRBV5-1 and TRBJ2-3; the match to TRBD2 covers 13 bases. Trimming removed 5 bases from V and 4 bases from J; junction bases left unmatched: 7. CDR3 length equals 16 residues. CDR1 and CDR2 from the germline V gene are SGHRS and YFSETQ. The CDR3 region is CASRIGLAGAADTQYF. In nucleotides, the CDR3 is TGCGCCAGCAGGATTGGACTAGCGGGAGCGGCAGATACGCAGTATTTT.